This entry lists 8 T cell receptor beta chains sequenced from one sample in a study of shared clonotypes between healthy human individuals. The repertoire was sequenced with immunoSEQ multiplex PCR; TCRdb's copy has only in-frame clones and lacks some. The sample has approximately 720,000 clones; approximately 90% are singletons. Naive CD8 cells, CD45RO-negative and positively selected for CCR7, excluded terminally differentiated effector memory CD45RA+ cells. Sequenced material: naive CD8+ T cells sorted from blood. The receptors shown here come from a man aged 25-45 years in good health.

J is TRBJ2-7 and V is TRBV11-2; 7 bases fit TRBD1. J lost 3 bases, V lost 5 bases, and 16 bases had no gene match. Looked up from germline, CDR1 is SGHAT and CDR2 is FQNNGV. This CDR3 contains 17 residues. DNA for the CDR3: TGTGCCAGCAGCCCGGGACAGATAGACATAGAAATCTACGAGCAGTACTTC. This codes for CASSPGQIDIEIYEQYF.

J is TRBJ1-5 and V is TRBV15; D uncertain. V dropped 2 bases and J dropped 3 bases, with 8 bases sitting between them. Germline V gene sequence: CDR1 LNHNV, CDR2 YYDKDF (reference sequence). The CDR3 sequence is 14 residues long. CDR3: CATSRHRDNQPQHF. The CDR3 coding sequence is TGTGCCACCAGCAGACATCGAGACAATCAGCCCCAGCATTTT. Drawing the rest from reference TRBV15 and TRBJ1-5, the complete variable domain is DAMVIQNPRYQVTQFGKPVTLSCSQTLNHNVMYWYQQKSSQAPKLLFHYYDKDFNNEADTPDNFQSRRPNTSFCFLDIRSPGLGDTAMYLCATSRHRDNQPQHFGDGTRLSIL.

This clone was detected only once. V usage is TRBV7-9 and J usage is TRBJ2-1, with D perhaps TRBD1 or TRBD2 (5 bases each). Germline V CDR1 and CDR2: SEHNR, FQNEAQ (reference sequence). V was clipped by 4 bases and J by 6 bases, with 28 bases between them. The CDR3 consists of 19 residues. DNA for the CDR3: TGTGCCAGCAGCTCATCCAAGAGGGCTTGGGGTGGGGCTGGCAATGAGCAGTTCTTC. Translating gives CASSSSKRAWGGAGNEQFF.

The V and J genes are TRBV10-3 and TRBJ2-3; 9 nucleotides match TRBD2. V gave up 6 bases and J gave up 2 bases; unmatched junction bases: 3. CDR3 length: 14 residues. The V gene's germline CDR1 is ENHRY and CDR2 SYGVKD. The CDR3 bases are TGTGCCATCAGCTTAGCGGGAGTCACAGATACGCAGTATTTT. It is translated as CAISLAGVTDTQYF.

This sequence joins TRBV7-8 and TRBJ2-1, with D tentatively TRBD2 (5 bases). Deletions cut 1 base from V and 3 bases from J, with 22 bases between. The CDR3 contains 19 residues. Germline CDR1 SGHVS, CDR2 FQNEAQ. The CDR3 here is CASSLDLPAEFGGYNEQFF. The DNA of the CDR3 is TGTGCCAGCAGCTTAGATCTCCCTGCCGAGTTCGGAGGCTACAATGAGCAGTTCTTC. Full variable domain (remainder filled in from reference TRBV7-8 and TRBJ2-1): GAGVSQSPRYKVAKRGQDVALRCDPISGHVSLFWYQQALGQGPEFLTYFQNEAQLDKSGLPSDRFFAERPEGSVSTLKIQRTQQEDSAVYLCASSLDLPAEFGGYNEQFFGPGTRLTVL.

This chain joins TRBV14 and TRBJ2-3; D not certain. Deletions cut 0 bases from V and 2 bases from J, with 15 bases between. Per germline, CDR1 SGHDN and CDR2 FVKESK. This CDR3 is built from 17 residues. CDR3 in amino acids: CASSQDPDRTLTDTQYF. In DNA form, the CDR3 reads TGTGCCAGCAGCCAAGACCCCGACCGTACGCTCACAGATACGCAGTATTTT.

V is TRBV19 and J is TRBJ2-1; 11 bases fit TRBD2. With V trimmed by 5 bases and J by 0 bases, 9 bases remained unmatched. The CDR3 is made up of 18 amino acids. Germline CDR1 LNHDA, CDR2 SQIVND (reference sequence). The DNA of the CDR3 is TGTGCCAGTAGTGTCACTAGCGGGAGAGTTCACTCCTACAATGAGCAGTTCTTC. The encoded protein is CASSVTSGRVHSYNEQFF.

V is TRBV7-6 and J is TRBJ1-1; D might be TRBD1 (5 bases). V gave up 11 bases and J gave up 3 bases, with 16 bases separating them. Germline V gene data show CDR1 as SGHVS and CDR2 as FNYEAQ. The CDR3 has 13 residues. This chain's CDR3 is CACRRDGDTEAFF. CDR3 sequence (DNA): TGTGCCTGCCGCAGGGATGGGGACACTGAAGCTTTCTTT.